This T cell receptor beta chain originates from a study of shared clonotypes between healthy human individuals. The study, taken as a whole, reports: The donor pool, a small one, limited the genetic and exposure-history diversity represented. Memory subsets generally showed smaller estimated richness than naive subsets did. Between a handful of donors, naive CD4 clonotypes were shared at a level of approximately 5%.

Original processing notes: Junction-only immunoSEQ sequences carried no quality scores, so filtering differed. Sequencing used immunoSEQ multiplex PCR; TCRdb keeps in-frame clones, though not all of them. That table furnishes V, J and clone size, whereas the DNA furnished D and trimming. The sample lists some 2,000,000 clones, about 94% occurring once. V was pared by 4 bases and J by 4 bases, with 7 bases of the junction left unmatched. The CDR3 contains 15 residues. In germline, CDR1 is MNHEY, CDR2 SMNVEV (reference sequence). In the case of this clone: Antigen specificity is unknown.

Sequencing input: naive CD4+ T cells sorted from blood. The subset denotes: CD45RA+ positively selected. The rearrangement links TRBV27 to TRBJ1-1, with TRBD1 identical over 9 bases. This sequence originates from a man younger than 35 in good health. The CDR3 reads CASSSVTGGITEAFF. As DNA, the CDR3 is TGTGCCAGCAGTTCAGTAACAGGGGGCATCACTGAAGCTTTCTTT.